This T cell receptor beta chain was sequenced in a study of cytomegalovirus exposure and HLA in healthy donors. Study context: Researchers previously reported finding more than 100 million unique TCR beta sequences from around 200 million T cells. Notes on the study in general: Overall, around 160 TCR beta chains were annotated as cytomegalovirus-associated. In vitro experiments confirmed that three CMV-associated chains were specific for CMV antigens. Some highly shared sequence variants likely arose as a pipeline artifact.

PCR used 60 Vbeta primers and 13 Jbeta primers. The method was immunoSEQ multiplex PCR; TCRdb's version includes in-frame clones alone and lacks a portion of them. The table shows 150,000 to 200,000 clones, with roughly four fifths occurring only once. Concerning this clone: Its antigen is undetermined.

Trimming left V 4 bases short and J 3 bases short, with 7 bases between. Germline V lookup: CDR1 SNHLY, CDR2 FYNNEI. The CDR3 length is 12 residues. This receptor was obtained from a woman aged 18-29 years in good health and CMV-seropositive. The specimen was PBMCs. The chain carries TRBV2 and TRBJ2-7, with D hard to call. CDR3: CASSVGNYEQYV. The CDR3, as DNA: TGTGCCAGCAGTGTGGGTAACTACGAGCAGTACGTC.